This T cell receptor beta chain was identified in a study of regulatory T cells in long-lasting Graves disease. Specified time point: persistent/refractory GD, antithyroid drugs over 5 years with positive TRAb. PBMC RNA was the source of the TCR library. General study findings and limits: Comparison showed that persistent patients shared more public clonotypes (around 3,000) than new patients (approximately 870).

This clonotype appeared a few times. Its antigen is currently unknown. Building the TCR beta libraries relied on iRepertoire HTBI primers, and CDR3 regions underwent Arm-PCR. TCRdb passed the multiplex PCR reads through MiXCR, listing each CDR3 protein once. Of under 350,000 distinct CDR3 sequences detected, 22% appear once; the ten largest clones hold approximately 53%. The sequencing used peripheral blood mononuclear cells (PBMCs), collected when the disease was refractory, from a patient treated with antithyroid drugs. The receptor's source is a female donor with Graves disease.

CDR3 nucleotide sequence: TGTGCCAGGTTGGTCGAGCAGTACTTC. Residues: CARLVEQYF. The chain couples TRBV9 to TRBJ2-5; no reliable D call. Near its end, the DNA agrees better with TRBJ2-7, so the J call may be wrong. The CDR3 spans 9 residues. Germline CDR1 reads SGDLS; CDR2 reads YYNGEE.